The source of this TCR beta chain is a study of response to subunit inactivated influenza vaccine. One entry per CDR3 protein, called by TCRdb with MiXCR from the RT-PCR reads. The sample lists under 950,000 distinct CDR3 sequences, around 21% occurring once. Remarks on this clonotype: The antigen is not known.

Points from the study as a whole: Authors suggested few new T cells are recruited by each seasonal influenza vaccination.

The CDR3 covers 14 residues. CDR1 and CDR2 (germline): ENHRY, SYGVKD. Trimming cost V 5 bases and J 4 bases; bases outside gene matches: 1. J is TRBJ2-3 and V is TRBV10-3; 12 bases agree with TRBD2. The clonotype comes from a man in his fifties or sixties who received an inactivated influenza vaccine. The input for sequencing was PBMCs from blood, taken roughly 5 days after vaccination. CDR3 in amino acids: CAISLAGGADTQYF. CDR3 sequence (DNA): TGTGCCATCAGTCTAGCGGGAGGGGCAGATACGCAGTATTTT.